The rows below give T cell receptor beta chains drawn from one sample of a study of T cell responses to AZD1222 COVID-19 vaccine. Libraries were prepared by immunoSEQ multiplex PCR; TCRdb keeps only in-frame clonotypes and omits some of them. The profile shows 150,000 or so clones, around nine tenths of them singletons. The specimen was peripheral blood, collected on day 0 of AZD1222 vaccination. The receptors stem from an adult in good health. CDR3s include the opening cysteine and the closing phenylalanine or tryptophan.

V gene	J gene	CDR3 protein
TRBV6-5	TRBJ2-3	CASSLDSSTDTQYF
TRBV19	TRBJ2-3	CASSMPLGGINTQYF
TRBV18	TRBJ2-7	CASSPKTDSYEQYF
TRBV7-2	TRBJ2-2	CASSQELGDLAGELFF
TRBV6-5	TRBJ2-7	CASSRWVGRGYEQYF
TRBV4-3	TRBJ2-1	CASSQEEAGYRSSYNEQFF
TRBV6-4	TRBJ2-3	CASSELAGGPDTQYF
TRBV6-5	TRBJ2-7	CASSPSGPQGYEQYF
TRBV5-1	TRBJ2-7	CASSWTGGFSYEQYF
TRBV7-6	TRBJ2-5	CASSLGARGKETQYF
TRBV5-1	TRBJ2-7	CASSPVINEQYF
TRBV28	TRBJ1-5	CASSPQGDSNQPQHF
TRBV30	TRBJ1-5	CAWQEGGNQPQHF
TRBV7-3	TRBJ1-1	CASSLTSAAAEAFF
TRBV6-5	TRBJ2-3	CASSYSGSSTDTQYF
TRBV27	TRBJ1-4	CASSLGPYGEKLFF
TRBV10-1	TRBJ2-7	CASKKREITYEQYF
TRBV19	TRBJ1-2	CASSTSLGVANYGYTF
TRBV9	TRBJ2-7	CASSVDSGSLYEQYF